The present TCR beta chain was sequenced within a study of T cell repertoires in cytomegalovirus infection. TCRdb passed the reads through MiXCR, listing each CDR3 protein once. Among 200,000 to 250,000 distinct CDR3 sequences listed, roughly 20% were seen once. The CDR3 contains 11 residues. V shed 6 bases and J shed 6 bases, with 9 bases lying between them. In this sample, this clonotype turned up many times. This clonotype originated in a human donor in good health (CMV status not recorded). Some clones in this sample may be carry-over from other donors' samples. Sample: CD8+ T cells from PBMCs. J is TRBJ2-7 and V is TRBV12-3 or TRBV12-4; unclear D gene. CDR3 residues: CASSLPGEQYF. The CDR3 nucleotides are TGTGCCAGCAGCCTCCCCGGCGAGCAGTACTTC.